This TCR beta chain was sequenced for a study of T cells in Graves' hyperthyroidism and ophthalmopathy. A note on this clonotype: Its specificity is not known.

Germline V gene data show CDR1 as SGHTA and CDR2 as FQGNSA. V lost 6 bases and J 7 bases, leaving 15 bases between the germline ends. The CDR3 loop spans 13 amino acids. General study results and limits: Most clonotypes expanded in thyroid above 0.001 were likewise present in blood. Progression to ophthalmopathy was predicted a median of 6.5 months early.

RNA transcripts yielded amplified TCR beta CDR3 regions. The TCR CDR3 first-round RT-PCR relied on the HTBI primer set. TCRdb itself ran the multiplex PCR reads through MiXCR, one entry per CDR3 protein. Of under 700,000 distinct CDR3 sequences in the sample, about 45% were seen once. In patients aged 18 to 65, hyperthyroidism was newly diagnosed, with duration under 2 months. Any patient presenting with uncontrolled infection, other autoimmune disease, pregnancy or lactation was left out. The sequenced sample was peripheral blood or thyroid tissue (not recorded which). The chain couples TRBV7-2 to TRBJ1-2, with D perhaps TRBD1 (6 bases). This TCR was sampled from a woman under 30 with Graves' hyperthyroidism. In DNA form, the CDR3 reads TGTGCCAGCAGTTTCCGTAAAGGGGGTGGCTACACCTTC. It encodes CASSFRKGGGYTF.